Below are 13 T cell receptor beta chains sequenced from a single sample in a study of cytomegalovirus exposure and HLA in healthy donors. Assay: immunoSEQ multiplex PCR; the TCRdb copy retains only in-frame clones and omits some. The profile shows about 130,000 clones, roughly 91% of them singletons. The sequenced sample consisted of PBMCs. The receptor set was obtained from a man aged 25-45 years in good health and CMV-seronegative.

This clone turned up a few times. This chain links TRBV11-2 with TRBJ2-7, with unresolved D. This CDR3 is 16 amino acids long. Germline V gene lookup returns CDR1 SGHAT and CDR2 FQNNGV. Trimming cost V 4 bases and J 0 bases, with 16 bases left between them. CDR3 nucleotides: TGTGCCAGCAGCTCCGGGTCGTCAACGGGCTCCTACGAGCAGTACTTC. This gives the protein CASSSGSSTGSYEQYF.

This clone was recorded only once. V is TRBV15 and J is TRBJ2-3; 10 bases map to TRBD2. The junction had 5 bases not matched to a gene; V was cut back by 0 bases and J by 5 bases. This CDR3 has 16 amino acids. In germline, CDR1 is LNHNV, CDR2 YYDKDF (reference sequence). The CDR3 is CATSRDVAGGRDTQYF. The DNA for the CDR3 is TGTGCCACCAGCAGAGATGTAGCGGGGGGCCGAGATACGCAGTATTTT.

The V and J genes are TRBV2 and TRBJ1-6; 8 bases agree with TRBD1. There are 15 residues in the CDR3. Losses at the gene ends were 7 bases for V and 8 bases for J; bases not matched to a gene: 10. The germline CDR1 and CDR2 sequences are SNHLY and FYNNEI. The CDR3 DNA follows: TGTGCCAGCAAGGACAGGGCCCTATTGTATTCACCCCTCCACTTT. Protein: CASKDRALLYSPLHF.

V gene TRBV6-6 combines with J gene TRBJ1-3; D call uncertain. CDR3 size: 15 residues. Germline V lookup: CDR1 MNHNY, CDR2 SVGAGI (reference sequence). Trimming took off 3 bases at V and 0 bases at J, with 9 bases between the two ends. CDR3 DNA sequence: TGTGCCAGCAGTTATACACAGAGCTCTGGAAACACCATATATTTT. This sequence encodes CASSYTQSSGNTIYF.

This chain joins TRBV27 and TRBJ1-1, with TRBD1 matching over 7 bases. The CDR3 extends over 14 amino acids. CDR1 MNHEY and CDR2 SMNVEV come from the germline V gene (reference sequence). The junction had 8 bases not matched to a gene; V was cut back by 6 bases and J by 4 bases. In DNA form, the CDR3 reads TGTGCCAGCAGCCGAACAGGGGTGATCACTGAAGCTTTCTTT. This translates into CASSRTGVITEAFF.

The rearrangement joins TRBV5-1 to TRBJ2-2; a possible D gene is TRBD1 (6 bases). Germline V CDR1 and CDR2: SGHRS, YFSETQ. Deletions cut 0 bases from V and 2 bases from J, with 11 bases between. The CDR3 runs to 16 residues. The CDR3 is CASSLEQGFNTGELFF. The CDR3 DNA follows: TGCGCCAGCAGCTTGGAACAGGGATTTAACACCGGGGAGCTGTTTTTT.

This clone showed up just once. This sequence joins TRBV6-1 and TRBJ2-5; a weak D match, TRBD1 (5 bases). CDR1 is MNHNS, CDR2 SASEGT, per germline. This CDR3 region has 14 residues. Deletions cut 9 bases from V and 5 bases from J, with 19 bases between. CDR3 sequence: CARVSRELGETQYF. The CDR3 nucleotides are TGTGCCAGAGTAAGCAGGGAATTAGGTGAGACCCAGTACTTC.

The chain joins TRBV7-9 to TRBJ1-2, with 7 nucleotides matching TRBD1. V was clipped by 3 bases and J by 6 bases; unmatched bases: 10. CDR1 is SEHNR, CDR2 FQNEAQ, per germline (reference sequence). The CDR3 totals 15 residues. CDR3 nucleotide sequence: TGTGCCAGCAGCTTCCTGGGACAGACTGAGGATGGCTACACCTTC. Translated, it gives CASSFLGQTEDGYTF.

This clone was seen only once. The chain recombines TRBV19 with TRBJ2-1; tentative D call: TRBD1 (6 bases). Germline V gene data show CDR1 as LNHDA and CDR2 as SQIVND (reference sequence). With 5 bases removed from V and 5 bases from J, the gap between germline ends came to 13 bases. The CDR3 is 14 amino acids. For the CDR3, the DNA is TGTGCCAGTAGTCTTGGCGGACAGAACAATGAGCAGTTCTTC. It yields the protein CASSLGGQNNEQFF.

This clone was detected only a few times. The chain recombines TRBV28 with TRBJ1-6, with D perhaps TRBD1 (6 bases). Germline assignment: CDR1 MDHEN and CDR2 SYDVKM. The CDR3 runs to 14 residues. V lost 4 bases, J lost 7 bases, and 11 bases lay in between. The CDR3 loop reads CASSSQGLNSPLHF. In DNA form, the CDR3 reads TGTGCCAGCAGTTCACAGGGTTTGAATTCACCCCTCCACTTT.

The sample holds one count of this clone. The chain carries TRBV2 and TRBJ2-1, with a weak D call TRBD1 (5 bases). Germline CDR1 reads SNHLY; CDR2 reads FYNNEI. V gave up 1 base and J gave up 1 base, with 17 bases separating them. The CDR3 loop spans 18 amino acids. The DNA for the CDR3 is TGTGCCAGCAGTGAAGTTAGTTTTTGGGGCATTTCCTACAATGAGCAGTTCTTC. It yields the protein CASSEVSFWGISYNEQFF.

The rearrangement links TRBV2 to TRBJ1-2; 9 nucleotides line up with TRBD1. The CDR3 runs to 15 residues. J lost 7 bases, V lost 3 bases, and 9 bases had no gene match. Germline V gene lookup returns CDR1 SNHLY and CDR2 FYNNEI. CDR3 bases: TGTGCCAGCAGTGACACGGGACAGGGAGTTACTGGCTACACCTTC. Protein: CASSDTGQGVTGYTF.

The chain has TRBV4-1 and TRBJ2-7; D remains unclear. The CDR3 totals 14 residues. V gave up 0 bases and J gave up 2 bases, with 8 bases separating them. Germline V lookup: CDR1 MGHRA, CDR2 YSYEKL. The CDR3, as DNA: TGCGCCAGCAGCCAAGATGGCGGAACCTACGAGCAGTACTTC. Its translation: CASSQDGGTYEQYF.